Given below is one T cell receptor (beta chain) in context. This table comes from immunoSEQ multiplex PCR, and its TCRdb copy is limited to in-frame clones, with some not included. This sample yields more than 90,000 clones, of which around 96% are seen a single time; about 0.36% belongs to the top ten. The sample comes from a study of technical replicates of blood from four donors. The V end lost 3 bases, the J end lost 5 bases, and 9 bases lay between the germline ends. Germline-derived CDR1 and CDR2 are SGHNT and YYREEE (reference sequence). The CDR3 runs 13 residues. Sequencing used T cells isolated from PBMCs. The receptor was isolated from a human donor in good health. V gene TRBV5-4 combines with J gene TRBJ1-5; D remains unclear. CDR3 region: CASSSKLDQPQHF. CDR3 DNA: TGTGCCAGCAGCTCGAAACTGGATCAGCCCCAGCATTTT. Full variable domain (outside the CDR3, taken from reference TRBV5-4 and TRBJ1-5): ETGVTQSPTHLIKTRGQQVTLRCSSQSGHNTVSWYQQALGQGPQFIFQYYREEENGRGNFPPRFSGLQFPNYSSELNVNALELDDSALYLCASSSKLDQPQHFGDGTRLSIL.